This is a list of T cell receptor beta chains from one sample in a study of Ad26.COV2.S vaccination and SARS-CoV-2 variants. Clones were read by immunoSEQ multiplex PCR, and TCRdb kept only the in-frame ones, dropping some. The table includes under 550,000 clones, roughly 90% detected once. Sequencing was performed on peripheral blood, taken in a trial of Ad26.COV2.S vaccine versus placebo. The receptor set was obtained from a person between 18 and 65 years old who received the Ad26.COV2.S COVID-19 vaccine or a placebo. The CDR3 runs from the conserved cysteine through the conserved F or W. Rows may omit the clone size; those that give it use once, few, many or a size class.

CDR3aa: CASSQFLETASTDTQYF
v_gene: TRBV3-1/TRBV3-2
abundance: NA

CDR3aa: CASSHLRANSYEQYF
v_gene: TRBV4-3
abundance: once

CDR3aa: CATADAAPRHNEQFF
v_gene: TRBV7-8
abundance: once

CDR3aa: CASSFKVGGRAGYGYTF
v_gene: TRBV7-2
abundance: NA

CDR3aa: CASSAGSSYGYTF
v_gene: TRBV11-2
abundance: NA

CDR3aa: CASSKYRGNGYTEAFF
v_gene: TRBV21-1
abundance: NA

CDR3aa: CASSPLDVPYEQYF
v_gene: TRBV5-6
abundance: NA

CDR3aa: CASSTGLAGSYEQYF
v_gene: TRBV5-1
abundance: NA

CDR3aa: CASSPERGSHNEQFF
v_gene: TRBV11-2
abundance: NA

CDR3aa: CASSAGDRGQNTEAFF
v_gene: TRBV7-9
abundance: NA

CDR3aa: CASSVAGAGGEKLFF
v_gene: TRBV9
abundance: once

CDR3aa: CASSPAGMYTEAFF
v_gene: TRBV28
abundance: NA

CDR3aa: CAWSDTYEAFF
v_gene: TRBV30
abundance: NA

CDR3aa: CAWSVVTYEQYF
v_gene: TRBV30
abundance: NA

CDR3aa: CAWSDRDAGELFF
v_gene: TRBV30
abundance: NA

CDR3aa: CASSIGSQPQHF
v_gene: TRBV19
abundance: NA

CDR3aa: CASKTGSQDYGYTF
v_gene: TRBV28
abundance: once

CDR3aa: CASSSGPTYEQYF
v_gene: TRBV5-4
abundance: NA

CDR3aa: CASSQSSSNEQFF
v_gene: TRBV4-1
abundance: NA

CDR3aa: CASRASLAEPRTDTQYF
v_gene: TRBV2
abundance: NA

CDR3aa: CATSRGPGGGGNSPLHF
v_gene: TRBV15
abundance: NA

CDR3aa: CASRETSGDTDTQYF
v_gene: TRBV6-5
abundance: NA

CDR3aa: CASSLTGTNSPLHF
v_gene: TRBV28
abundance: NA

CDR3aa: CASRPRGPGELFF
v_gene: TRBV7-2
abundance: NA

CDR3aa: CAWSGLGGGGELFF
v_gene: TRBV30
abundance: NA

CDR3aa: CASSLGRRETQYF
v_gene: TRBV3-1/TRBV3-2
abundance: NA

CDR3aa: CASSSAANQPQHF
v_gene: TRBV7-6
abundance: NA

CDR3aa: CASSLDGGVNTEAFF
v_gene: TRBV7-6
abundance: NA

CDR3aa: CASSRATVAGEKLFF
v_gene: TRBV3-1/TRBV3-2
abundance: NA

CDR3aa: CASSNKRGGDGYTF
v_gene: TRBV4-3
abundance: NA

CDR3aa: CASSFSTDTQYF
v_gene: TRBV28
abundance: NA